These T cell receptor beta chains were read from a single sample in a study of early stage breast cancer tumors. Some clones are missing from TCRdb's copy, which holds only in-frame ones; the method was immunoSEQ multiplex PCR. The data contain 9,500 to 11,000 clones, about 73% of them singletons. The source material was breast tumor tissue. The receptors derive from a person aged 40-50 years with breast cancer. Both conserved end residues are part of each CDR3. Fields, in order: V gene, J gene, D gene, clone size, CDR3 protein, CDR3 DNA. D genes are given only for firm matches. The size entry is marked missing in some rows and otherwise reads once, few, many or a size class.

v_gene: TRBV11-2
j_gene: TRBJ2-7
d_gene: TRBD2
abundance: NA
CDR3aa: CASSLRTSGKSSYEQYF
CDR3nt: TGTGCCAGCAGCTTAAGGACTAGCGGGAAGAGCTCCTACGAGCAGTACTTC

v_gene: TRBV5-1
j_gene: TRBJ2-3
d_gene: NA
abundance: NA
CDR3aa: CASSSGPTTDTQYF
CDR3nt: TGCGCCAGCAGCTCGGGGCCAACTACAGATACGCAGTATTTT

v_gene: TRBV21-1
j_gene: TRBJ2-4
d_gene: NA
abundance: NA
CDR3aa: CAAVPGLAGSSGGNIQYF
CDR3nt: TGTGCCGCCGTTCCGGGACTAGCGGGCTCGAGCGGCGGAAACATTCAGTACTTC

v_gene: TRBV7-2
j_gene: TRBJ2-1
d_gene: NA
abundance: NA
CDR3aa: CASSLPGHKNEQFF
CDR3nt: TGTGCCAGCAGCTTACCTGGCCACAAAAATGAGCAGTTCTTC

v_gene: TRBV15
j_gene: TRBJ2-7
d_gene: NA
abundance: few
CDR3aa: CATSRGFGEQYF
CDR3nt: TGTGCCACCAGCAGAGGATTTGGCGAGCAGTACTTC

v_gene: TRBV5-1
j_gene: TRBJ2-7
d_gene: NA
abundance: NA
CDR3aa: CASSLAETIYEQYF
CDR3nt: TGCGCCAGCAGCTTGGCGGAGACCATCTACGAGCAGTACTTC

v_gene: TRBV6-1
j_gene: TRBJ2-3
d_gene: TRBD2
abundance: NA
CDR3aa: CASNFIAGETDTQYF
CDR3nt: TGTGCCAGCAACTTCATAGCGGGAGAAACGGATACGCAGTATTTT

v_gene: TRBV13
j_gene: TRBJ2-1
d_gene: NA
abundance: few
CDR3aa: CASSLRSYNEQFF
CDR3nt: TGTGCCAGCAGCTTACGGAGCTACAATGAGCAGTTCTTC

v_gene: TRBV28
j_gene: TRBJ2-3
d_gene: NA
abundance: NA
CDR3aa: CASRRTRPDTQYF
CDR3nt: TGTGCCAGCAGGCGTACTAGACCAGATACGCAGTATTTT

v_gene: TRBV19
j_gene: TRBJ2-1
d_gene: TRBD2
abundance: few
CDR3aa: CASSIDLASGSYNEQFF
CDR3nt: TGTGCCAGTAGTATAGATTTGGCTAGCGGGAGCTACAATGAGCAGTTCTTC

v_gene: TRBV27
j_gene: TRBJ1-2
d_gene: TRBD1
abundance: NA
CDR3aa: CASSTGGANYGYTF
CDR3nt: TGTGCCAGCAGCACAGGGGGCGCCAACTATGGCTACACCTTC

v_gene: TRBV10-2
j_gene: TRBJ1-2
d_gene: NA
abundance: NA
CDR3aa: CASSEQGWDGYTF
CDR3nt: TGCGCCAGCAGTGAACAGGGTTGGGATGGCTACACCTTC

v_gene: TRBV27
j_gene: TRBJ2-7
d_gene: NA
abundance: NA
CDR3aa: CASSSATGAYEQYF
CDR3nt: TGTGCCAGCAGTTCAGCGACGGGAGCCTACGAGCAGTACTTC

v_gene: TRBV29-1
j_gene: TRBJ2-7
d_gene: NA
abundance: NA
CDR3aa: CSVEDSYEQYF
CDR3nt: TGCAGCGTTGAGGACTCCTACGAGCAGTACTTC

v_gene: TRBV27
j_gene: TRBJ2-1
d_gene: NA
abundance: NA
CDR3aa: CASSLSVAGSGEQFF
CDR3nt: TGTGCCAGCAGTTTATCGGTCGCAGGCAGCGGTGAGCAGTTCTTC

v_gene: TRBV11-2
j_gene: TRBJ2-2
d_gene: NA
abundance: once
CDR3aa: CASNLYGRETGELFF
CDR3nt: TGTGCCAGCAACCTATATGGACGAGAAACCGGGGAGCTGTTTTTT

v_gene: TRBV7-2
j_gene: TRBJ2-1
d_gene: NA
abundance: NA
CDR3aa: CASSLGSAFGGGGEQFF
CDR3nt: TGTGCCAGCAGCTTAGGATCGGCGTTTGGTGGAGGTGGTGAGCAGTTCTTC

v_gene: TRBV19
j_gene: TRBJ2-5
d_gene: TRBD2
abundance: NA
CDR3aa: CASSERMGLAGGQQETQYF
CDR3nt: TGTGCCAGTAGTGAAAGAATGGGACTAGCGGGAGGGCAGCAAGAGACCCAGTACTTC

v_gene: TRBV7-9
j_gene: TRBJ2-1
d_gene: NA
abundance: few
CDR3aa: CASSLPRRSYNEQFF
CDR3nt: TGTGCCAGCAGCTTGCCTAGGAGGTCCTACAATGAGCAGTTCTTC

v_gene: TRBV11-2
j_gene: TRBJ2-1
d_gene: NA
abundance: NA
CDR3aa: CASSQFQTGLGNEQFF
CDR3nt: TGTGCCAGCAGTCAATTCCAGACGGGGTTAGGGAATGAGCAGTTCTTC

v_gene: TRBV28
j_gene: TRBJ1-1
d_gene: NA
abundance: NA
CDR3aa: CASLAPLARGTEAFF
CDR3nt: TGTGCCAGCTTAGCGCCCCTCGCCAGGGGCACTGAAGCTTTCTTT

v_gene: TRBV4-2
j_gene: TRBJ2-3
d_gene: NA
abundance: NA
CDR3aa: CASSQEWGRAADTQYF
CDR3nt: TGTGCCAGCAGCCAAGAATGGGGCAGGGCCGCAGATACGCAGTATTTT

v_gene: TRBV7-2
j_gene: TRBJ2-7
d_gene: TRBD2
abundance: NA
CDR3aa: CASSFGRGSSYEQYF
CDR3nt: TGTGCCAGCAGCTTTGGGAGGGGTTCCTCCTACGAGCAGTACTTC

v_gene: TRBV30
j_gene: TRBJ2-2
d_gene: NA
abundance: few
CDR3aa: CAWSGREGRTGELFF
CDR3nt: TGTGCCTGGAGCGGTCGCGAGGGCCGAACCGGGGAGCTGTTTTTT

v_gene: TRBV6-1
j_gene: TRBJ2-7
d_gene: TRBD2
abundance: few
CDR3aa: CASRELTEKKRLAGGMAYEQYF
CDR3nt: TGTGCCAGCAGAGAACTAACCGAAAAAAAAAGACTAGCGGGAGGGATGGCCTACGAGCAGTACTTC

v_gene: TRBV6-5
j_gene: TRBJ1-1
d_gene: NA
abundance: NA
CDR3aa: CASSYYGTTEAFF
CDR3nt: TGTGCCAGCAGTTATTACGGGACCACTGAAGCTTTCTTT

v_gene: TRBV6-1
j_gene: TRBJ2-7
d_gene: NA
abundance: NA
CDR3aa: CASAGLGFYEQYF
CDR3nt: TGTGCCAGCGCGGGTCTGGGGTTTTACGAGCAGTACTTC

v_gene: TRBV2
j_gene: TRBJ2-6
d_gene: TRBD1
abundance: NA
CDR3aa: CASCLRQGASSGANVLTF
CDR3nt: TGTGCCAGCTGCCTTAGACAGGGGGCTTCCTCTGGGGCCAACGTCCTGACTTTC

v_gene: TRBV10-3
j_gene: TRBJ1-2
d_gene: NA
abundance: NA
CDR3aa: CAISERQGGDGYTF
CDR3nt: TGTGCCATCAGTGAAAGGCAGGGAGGAGATGGCTACACCTTC

v_gene: TRBV5-1
j_gene: TRBJ2-1
d_gene: TRBD1
abundance: NA
CDR3aa: CASSPLPGQYNEQFF
CDR3nt: TGCGCCAGCAGCCCCCTTCCGGGACAGTACAATGAGCAGTTCTTC